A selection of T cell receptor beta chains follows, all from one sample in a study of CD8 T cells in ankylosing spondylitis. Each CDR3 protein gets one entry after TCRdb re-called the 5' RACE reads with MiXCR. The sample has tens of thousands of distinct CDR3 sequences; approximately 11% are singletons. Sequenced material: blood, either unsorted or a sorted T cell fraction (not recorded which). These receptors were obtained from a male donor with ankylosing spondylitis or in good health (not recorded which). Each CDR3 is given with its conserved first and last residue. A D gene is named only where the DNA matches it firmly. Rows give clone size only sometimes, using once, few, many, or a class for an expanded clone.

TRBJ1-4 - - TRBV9 TGTGCCAGCAGCGGGACGGGGCGAGGTAATGAAAAACTGTTTTTT CASSGTGRGNEKLFF
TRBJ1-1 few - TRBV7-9 TGTGCCAGCAGAATCCAGATAACCAACACTGAAGCTTTCTTT CASRIQITNTEAFF
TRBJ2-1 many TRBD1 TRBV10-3 TGTGCCATCAGTGAGCCGGGACAGGGTATCAATGAGCAGTTCTTC CAISEPGQGINEQFF
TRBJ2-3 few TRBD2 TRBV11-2 TGTGCCAGCAGCATTAGGACTAGCGGGGGCCCAGATACGCAGTATTTT CASSIRTSGGPDTQYF
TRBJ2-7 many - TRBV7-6 TGTGCCAGCAAGGGGTCACCTCGATCCTACGAGCAGTACTTC CASKGSPRSYEQYF
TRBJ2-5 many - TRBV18 TGTGCCAGCTCCCCTCGTTACATAAGGGCGGGGGAGACCCAGTACTTC CASSPRYIRAGETQYF
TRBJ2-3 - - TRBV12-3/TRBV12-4 TGTGCCATCAGTTTAGCAGCGTTATTAGTCCGTTCTAGCACAGATACGCAGTATTTT CAISLAALLVRSSTDTQYF
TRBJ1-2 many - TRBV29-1 TGCAGCGCCCGCCGCCAAGCGAACTATGGCTACACCTTC CSARRQANYGYTF
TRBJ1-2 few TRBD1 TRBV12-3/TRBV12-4 TGTGCCAGCAGTCCCGGGACAGGGGGGAACTATGGCTACACCTTC CASSPGTGGNYGYTF
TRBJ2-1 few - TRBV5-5 TGTGCCAGCACCACTCTGGGGTTCAGCTCCTACAATGAGCAGTTCTTC CASTTLGFSSYNEQFF
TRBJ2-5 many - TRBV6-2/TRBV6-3 TGTGCCAGCAGTTACGGGCAGCCCATCCAAGAGACCCAGTACTTC CASSYGQPIQETQYF
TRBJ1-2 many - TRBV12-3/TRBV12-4 TGTGCCAGCACCTCAGGCGGCTACACCTTC CASTSGGYTF
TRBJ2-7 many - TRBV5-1 TGCGCCAGCAGCTTGGTCACTGCTACCTCCTACGAGCAGTACTTC CASSLVTATSYEQYF
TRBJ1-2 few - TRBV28 TGTGCCAGCACCGTCCTGCCGGGAGGATATGGCTACACCTTC CASTVLPGGYGYTF
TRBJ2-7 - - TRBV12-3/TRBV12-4 TGTGCCAGCAGTTTCGGGGACGTAGGCGTTTACGAGCAGTACTTC CASSFGDVGVYEQYF
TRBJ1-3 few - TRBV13 TGTGCCAGCAGCCGCAGGGAAGCTGGAAACACCATATATTTT CASSRREAGNTIYF
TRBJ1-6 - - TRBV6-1 TGTGCCAGCAGTCGTCCTGGGACCACGGGGGGCTATAATTCACCCCTCCACTTT CASSRPGTTGGYNSPLHF
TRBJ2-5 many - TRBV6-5 TGTGCCAGCAGTTACGGGTTGGGAGCCTTCGGCGGGGAGACCCAGTACTTC CASSYGLGAFGGETQYF
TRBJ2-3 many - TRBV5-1 TGCGCCAGCAGCTTGAGGACTCGGGAGCCTGATACGCAGTATTTT CASSLRTREPDTQYF
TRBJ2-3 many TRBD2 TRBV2 TGTGCCAGCGGGGCAAGACTAGCGAGGGCTAGCACAGATACGCAGTATTTT CASGARLARASTDTQYF
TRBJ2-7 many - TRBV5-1 TGCGCCAGCCACAGGGATTTTATGGGCTACGAGCAGTACTTC CASHRDFMGYEQYF
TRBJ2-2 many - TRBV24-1 TGTGCCACCAGTGATTTTGAGGTCACCGGGGAGCTGTTTTTT CATSDFEVTGELFF
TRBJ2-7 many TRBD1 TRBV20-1 TGCAGTGCTAGGGGGGCCAACAGGGGGCGCCCCTACGAGCAGTACTTC CSARGANRGRPYEQYF
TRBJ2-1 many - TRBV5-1 TGCGCCAGCAGCCCACAGGGTCATGAGCAGTTCTTC CASSPQGHEQFF
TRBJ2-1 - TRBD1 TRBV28 TGTGCCAGCGGGGAGGACAGGGGGTTTAGTGAGCAGTTCTTC CASGEDRGFSEQFF
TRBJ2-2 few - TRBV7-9 TGTGCCAGCAGCACCGGAACCGGGGAGCTGTTTTTT CASSTGTGELFF
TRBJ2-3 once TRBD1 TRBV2 TGTGCCAGCAGTGGGGACAGGGTTGACACGCAGTATTTT CASSGDRVDTQYF
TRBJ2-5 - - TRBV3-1 TGTGCCAGCAGCCTGACAATTCCGGGACAACTTCAAGAGACCCAGTACTTC CASSLTIPGQLQETQYF
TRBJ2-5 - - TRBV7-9 TGTGCCAGCAGCTCCGGGACCCGAGAGACCCAGTACTTC CASSSGTRETQYF
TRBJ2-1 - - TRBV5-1 TGCGCCAGCAGCTTGGGACAGAATGTCAATGAGCAGTTCTTC CASSLGQNVNEQFF
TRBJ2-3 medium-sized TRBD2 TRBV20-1 TGCAGTGCTAGAGATCGAGCGGGGGGGCCGTCAGATACGCAGTATTTT CSARDRAGGPSDTQYF
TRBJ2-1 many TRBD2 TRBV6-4 TGTGCCAGCAGTGACTCGCCTAGCGGCAATGAGCAGTTCTTC CASSDSPSGNEQFF
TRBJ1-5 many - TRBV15 TGTGCCACCAGCAGAGAGTGGGGGGGCAATCAGCCCCAGCATTTT CATSREWGGNQPQHF
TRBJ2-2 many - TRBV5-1 TGCGCCAGCAGCCCCGCGAGGCCTTACACCGGGGAGCTGTTTTTT CASSPARPYTGELFF
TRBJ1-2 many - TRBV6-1 TGTGCCAGCAGCTTGGTCCCTGGTGCCTATGGCTACACCTTC CASSLVPGAYGYTF
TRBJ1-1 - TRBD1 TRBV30 TGTGCCTGGAGGGGGCCGGGACAGGGATATCTTTTGGACACTGAAGCTTTCTTT CAWRGPGQGYLLDTEAFF
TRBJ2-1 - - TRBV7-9 TGTGCCAGCAGCCCGACAGGTTACAATGAGCAGTTCTTC CASSPTGYNEQFF
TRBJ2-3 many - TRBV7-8 TGTGCCAGCAGCAAGGACCGGGGGCTGAGCACAGATACGCAGTATTTT CASSKDRGLSTDTQYF
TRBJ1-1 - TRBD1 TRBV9 TGTGCCAGCAGCGGACAGGGGACTGAAGCTTTCTTT CASSGQGTEAFF
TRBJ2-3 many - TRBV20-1 TGCAGTGCCAGTCCCAGCACAGATACGCAGTATTTT CSASPSTDTQYF
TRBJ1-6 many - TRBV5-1 TGCGCCAGCAGCTGGACAGCGCGGTCACCCCTCCACTTT CASSWTARSPLHF
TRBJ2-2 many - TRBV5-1 TGCGCCAGCAGCTTCGCAGGGGTTGGCGGGGAGCTGTTTTTT CASSFAGVGGELFF
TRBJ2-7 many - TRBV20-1 TGCAGTGCTATGCGGCGTGCGGGCAGCTCCTACGAGCAGTACTTC CSAMRRAGSSYEQYF
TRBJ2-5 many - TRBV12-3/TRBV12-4 TGTGCCAGCAGTTTACTGCAAGAGACCCAGTACTTC CASSLLQETQYF
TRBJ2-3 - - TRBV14 TGTGCCAGCAGCCAAGATCCGGGGGCGGATACGCAGTATTTT CASSQDPGADTQYF
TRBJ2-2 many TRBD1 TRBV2 TGTGCCAGCACTCCGGACAGGGGGAGCACCGGGGAGCTGTTTTTT CASTPDRGSTGELFF
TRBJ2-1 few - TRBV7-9 TGTGCCAGCAGCTTAGCGGGTAGCAGTGAGCAGTTCTTC CASSLAGSSEQFF
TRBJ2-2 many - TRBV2 TGTGCCAGCAGCAGTCTAGCGAGGGCCGGGGAGCTGTTTTTT CASSSLARAGELFF
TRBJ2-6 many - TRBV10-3 TGTGCCATCAGTGTTGGCGGGGCCAACGTCCTGACTTTC CAISVGGANVLTF
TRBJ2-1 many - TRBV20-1 TGCAGTGCTAGTGGTACCAATGAGCAGTTCTTC CSASGTNEQFF
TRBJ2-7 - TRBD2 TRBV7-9 TGTGCCAGCAACCGGGACTACCTCTACGAGCAGTACTTC CASNRDYLYEQYF
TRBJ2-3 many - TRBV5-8 TGTGCCAGCAGCTTGGACGAGTGGGGACCTCGTCGGGATACGCAGTATTTT CASSLDEWGPRRDTQYF
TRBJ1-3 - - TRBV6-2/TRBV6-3 TGTGCCAGCAGTTACACGAACCGCGGCTCTGGAAACACCATATATTTT CASSYTNRGSGNTIYF
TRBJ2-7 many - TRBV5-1 TGCGCCAGCAGCTTAAGAAGTGTCGCCTACGAGCAGTACTTC CASSLRSVAYEQYF
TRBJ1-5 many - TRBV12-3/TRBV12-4 TGTGCCAGCAGCCCCGGGGCTGGGAATCAGCCCCAGCATTTT CASSPGAGNQPQHF
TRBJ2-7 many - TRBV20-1 TGCAGTGCTAGAGATACCGAGGTCTACGAGCAGTACTTC CSARDTEVYEQYF
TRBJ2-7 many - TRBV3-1 TGTGCCAGCAGCCAAGGCGGGGACCCTACCTACGAGCAGTACTTC CASSQGGDPTYEQYF
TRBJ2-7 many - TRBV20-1 TGCAGTGCTCGCCCCAGCGGGTCCTACGAGCAGTACTTC CSARPSGSYEQYF
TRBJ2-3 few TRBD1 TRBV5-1 TGCGCCAGCAGGGCAGGGGGCGAAGATACGCAGTATTTT CASRAGGEDTQYF